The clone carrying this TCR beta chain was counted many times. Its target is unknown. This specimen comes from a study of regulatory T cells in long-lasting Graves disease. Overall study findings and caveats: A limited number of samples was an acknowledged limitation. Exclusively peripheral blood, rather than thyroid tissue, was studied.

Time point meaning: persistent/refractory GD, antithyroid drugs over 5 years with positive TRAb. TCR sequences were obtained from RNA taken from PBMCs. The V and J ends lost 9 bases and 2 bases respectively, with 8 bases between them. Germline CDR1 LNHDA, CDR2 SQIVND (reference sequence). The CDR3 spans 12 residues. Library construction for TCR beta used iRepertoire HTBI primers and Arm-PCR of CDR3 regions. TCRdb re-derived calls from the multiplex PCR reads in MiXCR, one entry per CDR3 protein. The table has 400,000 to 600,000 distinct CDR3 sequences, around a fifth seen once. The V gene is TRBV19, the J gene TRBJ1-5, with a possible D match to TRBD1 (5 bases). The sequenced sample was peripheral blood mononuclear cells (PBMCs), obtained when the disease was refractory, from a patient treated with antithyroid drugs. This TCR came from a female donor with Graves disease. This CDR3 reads CASTGGNQPQHF. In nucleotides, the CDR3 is TGTGCCAGCACGGGGGGCAATCAGCCCCAGCATTTT. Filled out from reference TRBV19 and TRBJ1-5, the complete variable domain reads DGGITQSPKYLFRKEGQNVTLSCEQNLNHDAMYWYRQDPGQGLRLIYYSQIVNDFQKGDIAEGYSVSREKKESFPLTVTSAQKNPTAFYLCASTGGNQPQHFGDGTRLSIL.